This paragraph reports one TCR beta chain. This sample was included in a study of blood T cells in healthy people across ages. Germline-derived CDR1 and CDR2 are ENHRY and SYGVKD. The CDR3 covers 13 residues. V was trimmed by 3 bases and J by 4 bases, leaving 8 bases between them. Using a J-beta primer mix together with a sample-barcoded 5' primer, a second PCR was run for about 6 to 11 cycles. Researchers report that a template-switch adaptor with 12 random nucleotides tagged each cDNA molecule. At least 3 million CDR3-containing paired-end reads were obtained per sample. TCRdb re-called the 5' RACE reads with MiXCR, one entry per CDR3 protein. The sample includes 1.5 million to 2 million distinct CDR3 sequences, roughly 50% seen only once; the top ten take 2% to 2.5%. Each donor supplied approximately 10 milliliters of peripheral blood.

This chain links TRBV10-3 with TRBJ2-3; no firm D call. The receptor's source is a woman between 40 and 50 years old in good health. Sequenced: blood. The CDR3 DNA follows: TGTGCCATCAGTGACGTAGCCTCAGATACGCAGTATTTT. Protein product: CAISDVASDTQYF.